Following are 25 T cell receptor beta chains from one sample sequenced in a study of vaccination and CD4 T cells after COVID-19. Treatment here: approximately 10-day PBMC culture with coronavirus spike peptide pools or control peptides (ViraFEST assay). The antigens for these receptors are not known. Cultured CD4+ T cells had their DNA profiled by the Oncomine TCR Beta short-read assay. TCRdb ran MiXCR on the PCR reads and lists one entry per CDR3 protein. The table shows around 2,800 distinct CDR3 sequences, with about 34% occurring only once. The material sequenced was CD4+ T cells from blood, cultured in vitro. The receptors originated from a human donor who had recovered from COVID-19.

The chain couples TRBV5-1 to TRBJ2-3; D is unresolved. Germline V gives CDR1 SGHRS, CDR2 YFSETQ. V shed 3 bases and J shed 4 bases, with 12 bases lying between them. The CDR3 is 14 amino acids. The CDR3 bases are TGCGCCAGCAGCTCGACCGGTTCGCCAGATACGCAGTATTTT. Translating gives CASSSTGSPDTQYF.

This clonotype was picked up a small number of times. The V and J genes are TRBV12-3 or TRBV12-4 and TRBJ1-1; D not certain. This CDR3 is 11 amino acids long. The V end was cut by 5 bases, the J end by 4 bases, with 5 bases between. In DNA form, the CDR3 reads TGTGCCAGCAGTCTTTCCACTGAAGCTTTCTTT. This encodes CASSLSTEAFF.

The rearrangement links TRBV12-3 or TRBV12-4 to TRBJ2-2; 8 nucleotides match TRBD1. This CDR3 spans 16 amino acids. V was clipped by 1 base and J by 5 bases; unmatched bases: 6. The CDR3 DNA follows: TGTGCCAGCAGTTTAGATAGGACAGGGAGGACCGGGGAGCTGTTTTTT. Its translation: CASSLDRTGRTGELFF.

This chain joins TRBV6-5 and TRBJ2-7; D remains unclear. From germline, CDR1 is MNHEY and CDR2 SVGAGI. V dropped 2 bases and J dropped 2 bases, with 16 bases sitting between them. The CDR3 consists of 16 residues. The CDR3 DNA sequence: TGTGCCAGCAGTTACACCTCACTGGGTTGGACCTACGAGCAGTACTTC. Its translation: CASSYTSLGWTYEQYF.

DNA for the CDR3: TGCGCCAGCAGCTTGGCCTTTTTGGGTGATTCACCCCTCCACTTT. This gives the protein CASSLAFLGDSPLHF. The chain combines TRBV5-1 with TRBJ1-6; D is ambiguous. Germline CDR1 reads SGHRS; CDR2 reads YFSETQ. CDR3 length: 15 amino acids. Trimming pared 0 bases from V and 8 bases from J, leaving 12 bases between. The complete variable domain, with remaining parts taken from reference TRBV5-1 and TRBJ1-6, reads KAGVTQTPRYLIKTRGQQVTLSCSPISGHRSVSWYQQTPGQGLQFLFEYFSETQRNKGNFPGRFSGRQFSNSRSEMNVSTLELGDSALYLCASSLAFLGDSPLHFGNGTRLTVT.

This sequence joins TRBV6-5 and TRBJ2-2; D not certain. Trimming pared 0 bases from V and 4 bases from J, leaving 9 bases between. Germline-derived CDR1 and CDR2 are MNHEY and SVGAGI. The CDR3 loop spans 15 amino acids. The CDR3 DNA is TGTGCCAGCAGTTACTCGAGGATGGGCACCGGGGAGCTGTTTTTT. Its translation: CASSYSRMGTGELFF.

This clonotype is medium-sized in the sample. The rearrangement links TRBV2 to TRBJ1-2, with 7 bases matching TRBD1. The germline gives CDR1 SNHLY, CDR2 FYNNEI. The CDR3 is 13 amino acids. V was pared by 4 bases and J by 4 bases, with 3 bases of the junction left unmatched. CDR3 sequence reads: CASSGTGFYGYTF. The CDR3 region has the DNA TGTGCCAGCAGTGGGACAGGATTCTATGGCTACACCTTC. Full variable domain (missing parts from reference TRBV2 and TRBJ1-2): EPEVTQTPSHQVTQMGQEVILRCVPISNHLYFYWYRQILGQKVEFLVSFYNNEISEKSEIFDDQFSVERPDGSNFTLKIRSTKLEDSAMYFCASSGTGFYGYTFGSGTRLTVV.

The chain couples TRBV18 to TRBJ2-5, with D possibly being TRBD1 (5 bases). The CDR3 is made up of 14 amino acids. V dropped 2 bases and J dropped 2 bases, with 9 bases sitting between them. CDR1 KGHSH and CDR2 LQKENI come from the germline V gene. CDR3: CASSPTGLQETQYF. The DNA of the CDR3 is TGTGCCAGCTCACCAACAGGATTGCAAGAGACCCAGTACTTC.

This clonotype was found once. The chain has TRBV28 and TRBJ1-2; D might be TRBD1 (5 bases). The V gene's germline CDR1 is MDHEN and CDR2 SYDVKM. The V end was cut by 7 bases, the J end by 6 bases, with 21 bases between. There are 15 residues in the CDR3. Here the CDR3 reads CASTSNRQIFHGYTF. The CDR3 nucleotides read TGTGCCAGCACCTCGAACCGACAGATCTTCCATGGCTACACCTTC.

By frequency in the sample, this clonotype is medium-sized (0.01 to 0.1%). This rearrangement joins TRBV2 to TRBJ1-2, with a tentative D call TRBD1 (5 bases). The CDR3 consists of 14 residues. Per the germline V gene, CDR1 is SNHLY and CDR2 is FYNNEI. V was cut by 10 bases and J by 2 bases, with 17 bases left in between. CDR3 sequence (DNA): TGTGCCAACAAAAAAGGGGCTGCAAACTATGGCTACACCTTC. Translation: CANKKGAANYGYTF. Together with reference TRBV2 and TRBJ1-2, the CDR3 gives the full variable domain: EPEVTQTPSHQVTQMGQEVILRCVPISNHLYFYWYRQILGQKVEFLVSFYNNEISEKSEIFDDQFSVERPDGSNFTLKIRSTKLEDSAMYFCANKKGAANYGYTFGSGTRLTVV.

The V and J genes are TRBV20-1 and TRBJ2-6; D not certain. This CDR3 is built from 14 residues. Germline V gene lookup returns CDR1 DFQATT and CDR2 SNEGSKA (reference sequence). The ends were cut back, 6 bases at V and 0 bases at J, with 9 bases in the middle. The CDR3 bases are TGCAGTGCAACCCCCACCTCTGGGGCCAACGTCCTGACTTTC. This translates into CSATPTSGANVLTF.

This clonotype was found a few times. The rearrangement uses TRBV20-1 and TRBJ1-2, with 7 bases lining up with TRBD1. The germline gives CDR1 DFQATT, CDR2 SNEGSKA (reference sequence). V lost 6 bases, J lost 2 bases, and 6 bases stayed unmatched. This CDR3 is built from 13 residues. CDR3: CSARWGQNYGYTF. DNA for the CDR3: TGCAGTGCCCGTTGGGGACAGAACTATGGCTACACCTTC.

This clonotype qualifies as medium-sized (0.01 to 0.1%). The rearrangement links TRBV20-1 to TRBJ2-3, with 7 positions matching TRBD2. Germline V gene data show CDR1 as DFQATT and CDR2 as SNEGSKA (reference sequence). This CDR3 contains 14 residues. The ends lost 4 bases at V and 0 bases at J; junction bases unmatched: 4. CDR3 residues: CSATKAGSTDTQYF. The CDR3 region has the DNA TGCAGTGCTACAAAAGCGGGGAGCACAGATACGCAGTATTTT.

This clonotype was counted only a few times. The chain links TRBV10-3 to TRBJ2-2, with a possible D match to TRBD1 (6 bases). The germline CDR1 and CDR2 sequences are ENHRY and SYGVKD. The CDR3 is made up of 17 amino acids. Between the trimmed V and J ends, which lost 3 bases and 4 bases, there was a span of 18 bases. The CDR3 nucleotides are TGTGCCATCAGTGACCCGAGATCCAGGGGAACCACCGGGGAGCTGTTTTTT. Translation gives CAISDPRSRGTTGELFF.

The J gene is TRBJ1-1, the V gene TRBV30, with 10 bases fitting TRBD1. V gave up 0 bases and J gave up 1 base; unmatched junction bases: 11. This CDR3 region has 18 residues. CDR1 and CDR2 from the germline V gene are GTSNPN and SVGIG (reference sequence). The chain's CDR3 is CAWSVTWKTGGANTEAFF. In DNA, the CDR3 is TGTGCCTGGAGTGTAACGTGGAAGACAGGGGGCGCGAACACTGAAGCTTTCTTT.

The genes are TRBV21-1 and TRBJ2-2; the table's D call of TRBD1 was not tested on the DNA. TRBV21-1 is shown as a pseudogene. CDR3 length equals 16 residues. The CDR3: CASSKRGGGAGGELFF. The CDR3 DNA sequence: TGTGCCAGCAGCAAACGCGGAGGGGGGGCGGGCGGGGAGCTGTTTTTT.

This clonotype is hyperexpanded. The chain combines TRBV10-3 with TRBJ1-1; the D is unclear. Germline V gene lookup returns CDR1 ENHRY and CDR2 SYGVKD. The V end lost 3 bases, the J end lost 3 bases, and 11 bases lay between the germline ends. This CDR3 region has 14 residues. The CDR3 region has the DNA TGTGCCATCAGTGACAAGGGTTCTGACACTGAAGCTTTCTTT. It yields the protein CAISDKGSDTEAFF.

The CDR3 DNA reads as TGTGCCAGCAGCCAAGGGTCCGGGGAGCTGTTTTTT. Amino acids: CASSQGSGELFF. The chain employs TRBV3-1 and TRBJ2-2; D unresolved. CDR1 is LGHDT and CDR2 is YNNKEL in the germline V gene (reference sequence). This CDR3 is built from 12 residues. The V end was cut by 1 base, the J end by 6 bases, with 3 bases between.

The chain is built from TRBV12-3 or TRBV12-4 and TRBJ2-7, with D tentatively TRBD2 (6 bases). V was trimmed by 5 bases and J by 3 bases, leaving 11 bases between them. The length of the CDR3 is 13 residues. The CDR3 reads CASSAGRVYEQYF. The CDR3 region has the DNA TGTGCCAGCAGTGCGGGACGGGTCTACGAGCAGTACTTC.

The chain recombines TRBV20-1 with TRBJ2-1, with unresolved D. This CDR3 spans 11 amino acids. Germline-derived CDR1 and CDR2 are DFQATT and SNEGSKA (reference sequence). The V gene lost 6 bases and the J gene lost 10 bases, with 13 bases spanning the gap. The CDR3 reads CSAKVTGEQFF. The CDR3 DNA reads TGCAGTGCAAAAGTCACGGGCGAGCAGTTCTTC.

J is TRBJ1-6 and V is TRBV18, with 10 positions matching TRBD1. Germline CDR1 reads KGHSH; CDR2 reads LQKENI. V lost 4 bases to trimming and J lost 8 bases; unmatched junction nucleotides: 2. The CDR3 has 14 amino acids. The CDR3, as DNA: TGTGCCAGCTCACAGGGGACAGGGGATTCACCCCTCCACTTT. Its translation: CASSQGTGDSPLHF.

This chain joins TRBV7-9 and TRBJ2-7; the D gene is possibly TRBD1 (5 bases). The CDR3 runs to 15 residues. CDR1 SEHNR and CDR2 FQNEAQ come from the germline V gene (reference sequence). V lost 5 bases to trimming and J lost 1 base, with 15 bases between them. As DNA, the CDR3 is TGTGCCAGCAGCCTCCAGGGAAAGAAATCCTACGAGCAGTACTTC. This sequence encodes CASSLQGKKSYEQYF.

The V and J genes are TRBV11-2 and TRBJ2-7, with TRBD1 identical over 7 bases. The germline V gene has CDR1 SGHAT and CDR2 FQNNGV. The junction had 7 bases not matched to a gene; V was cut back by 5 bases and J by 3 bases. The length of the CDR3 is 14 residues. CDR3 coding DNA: TGTGCCAGCAGCCTCCAGACAGGGAACTACGAGCAGTACTTC. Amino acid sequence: CASSLQTGNYEQYF.

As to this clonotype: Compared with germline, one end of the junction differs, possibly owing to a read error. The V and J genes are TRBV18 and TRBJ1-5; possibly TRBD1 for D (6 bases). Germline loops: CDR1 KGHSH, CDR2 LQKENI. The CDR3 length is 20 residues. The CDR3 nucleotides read TGTGCCAGCTCACCGGGGGCAAGCCGTCCACAAACGTATAGCAATCAGCTCCAGCATTTT. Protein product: CASSPGASRPQTYSNQLQHF.

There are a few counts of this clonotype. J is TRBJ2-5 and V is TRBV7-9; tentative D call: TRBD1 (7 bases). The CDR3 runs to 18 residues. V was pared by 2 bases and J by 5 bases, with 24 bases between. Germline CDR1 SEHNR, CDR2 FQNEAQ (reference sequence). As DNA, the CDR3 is TGTGCCAGCAGCTTAACCATATTTCCAGGGGGGCGGAGGGAGACCCAGTACTTC. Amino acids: CASSLTIFPGGRRETQYF.